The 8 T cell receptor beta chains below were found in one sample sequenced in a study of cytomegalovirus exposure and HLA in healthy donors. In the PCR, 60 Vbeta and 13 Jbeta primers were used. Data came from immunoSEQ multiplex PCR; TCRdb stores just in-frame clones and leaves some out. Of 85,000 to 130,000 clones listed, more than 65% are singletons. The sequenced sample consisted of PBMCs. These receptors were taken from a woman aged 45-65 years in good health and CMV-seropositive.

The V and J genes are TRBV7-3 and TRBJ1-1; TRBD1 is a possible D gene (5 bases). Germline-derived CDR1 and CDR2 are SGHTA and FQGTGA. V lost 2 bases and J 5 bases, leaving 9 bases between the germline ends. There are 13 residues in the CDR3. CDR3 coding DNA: TGTGCCAGCAGCTTATCAGGGTCGACTGAAGCTTTCTTT. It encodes CASSLSGSTEAFF.

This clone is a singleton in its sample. The CDR3 DNA follows: TGTGCCAGCAGTTTATGGTTTGGAGGGATGAACACTGAAGCTTTCTTT. Residues: CASSLWFGGMNTEAFF. This sequence joins TRBV28 and TRBJ1-1; D is unresolved. The CDR3 covers 16 residues. Trimming pared 0 bases from V and 0 bases from J, leaving 11 bases between. The germline gives CDR1 MDHEN, CDR2 SYDVKM. The variable domain in full, completed from reference TRBV28 and TRBJ1-1, reads DVKVTQSSRYLVKRTGEKVFLECVQDMDHENMFWYRQDPGLGLRLIYFSYDVKMKEKGDIPEGYSVSREKKERFSLILESASTNQTSMYLCASSLWFGGMNTEAFFGQGTRLTVV.

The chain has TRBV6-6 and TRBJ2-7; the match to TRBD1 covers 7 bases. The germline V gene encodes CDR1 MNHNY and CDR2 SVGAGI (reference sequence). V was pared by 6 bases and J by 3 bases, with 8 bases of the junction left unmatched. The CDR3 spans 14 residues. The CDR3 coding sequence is TGTGCCAGCAGGATCTCGGGACAGATCTACGAGCAGTACTTC. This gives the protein CASRISGQIYEQYF.

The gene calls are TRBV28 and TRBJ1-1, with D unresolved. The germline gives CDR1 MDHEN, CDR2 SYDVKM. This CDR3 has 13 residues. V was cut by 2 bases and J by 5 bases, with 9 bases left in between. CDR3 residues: CASSLGGMTEAFF. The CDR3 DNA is TGTGCCAGCAGTTTAGGCGGGATGACTGAAGCTTTCTTT.

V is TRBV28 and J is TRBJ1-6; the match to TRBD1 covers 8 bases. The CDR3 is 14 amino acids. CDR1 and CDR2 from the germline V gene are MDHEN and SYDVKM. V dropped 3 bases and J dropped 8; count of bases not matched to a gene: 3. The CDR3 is CASSFRQGYSPLHF. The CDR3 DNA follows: TGTGCCAGCAGTTTTCGACAGGGGTATTCACCCCTCCACTTT.

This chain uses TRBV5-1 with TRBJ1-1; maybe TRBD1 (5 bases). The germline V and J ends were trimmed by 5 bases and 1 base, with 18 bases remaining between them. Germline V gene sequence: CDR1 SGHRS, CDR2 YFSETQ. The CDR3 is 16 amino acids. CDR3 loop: CASRADLGGANTEAFF. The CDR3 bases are TGCGCCAGCAGAGCTGACCTAGGAGGGGCGAACACTGAAGCTTTCTTT.

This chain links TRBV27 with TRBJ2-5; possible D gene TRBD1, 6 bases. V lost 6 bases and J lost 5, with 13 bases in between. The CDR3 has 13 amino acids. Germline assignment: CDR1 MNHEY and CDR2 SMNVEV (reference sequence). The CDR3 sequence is CASSSRGYETQYF. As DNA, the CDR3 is TGTGCCAGCAGCTCCAGGGGTTATGAGACCCAGTACTTC.

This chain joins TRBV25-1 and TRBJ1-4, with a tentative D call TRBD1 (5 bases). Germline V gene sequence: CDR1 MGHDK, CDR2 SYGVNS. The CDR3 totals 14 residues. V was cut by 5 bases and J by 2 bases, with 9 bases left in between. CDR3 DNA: TGTGCCAGCAGTCACAGGCAGACTAATGAAAAACTGTTTTTT. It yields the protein CASSHRQTNEKLFF.